Sequencing of this T cell receptor (beta chain) was carried out in a study of spatial heterogeneity in lung cancer. Looking at the study overall: Beta-chain sequences were consistently detected more often than alpha-chain sequences. The average count in raw reads for each unique TCR and UMI combination exceeded 8.5 appearances. Study conclusions and caveats: Follow-up blood showed ubiquitous expanded tumor TCRs less than blood at resection did.

Comment on this clonotype: Antigen unknown.

Described time point: sample taken at primary tumor resection. Whole RNA came from tumor, nontumor lung or frozen PBMC and was sequenced without being sorted. 72 TRACERx patients with early, untreated non-small cell lung cancer donated samples. One entry per CDR3 protein results from TCRdb running MiXCR on the 5' RACE reads. Counted here are around 9,700 distinct CDR3 sequences, around 22% occurring once; the ten biggest clones make up approximately 33%. V shed 6 bases and J shed 0 bases, with 12 bases lying between them. The germline CDR1 and CDR2 sequences are SGHTA and FQGTGA. CDR3 length: 14 residues.

Material: PBMCs, obtained at surgery. The TCR comes from a female donor with early-stage non-small cell lung cancer. The chain carries TRBV7-3 and TRBJ2-7; D perhaps matches TRBD2 (5 bases). The CDR3 loop is CASRPQRDSYEQYF. CDR3 nucleotide sequence: TGTGCCAGCAGACCCCAGAGGGACTCCTACGAGCAGTACTTC.